This T cell receptor (beta chain) originates from a study of cytomegalovirus exposure and HLA in healthy donors. The PCR used 60 Vbeta and 13 Jbeta primers. Data came from immunoSEQ multiplex PCR; TCRdb stores just in-frame clones and leaves some out. Altogether more than 85,000 clones are present, 12% to 15% being singletons, with the ten largest covering 0.8% to 0.95%. Only a few counts were recorded for this clone. From germline, CDR1 is ENHRY and CDR2 SYGVKD. V gave up 2 bases and J gave up 4 bases; unmatched junction bases: 9. The CDR3 has 16 amino acids. This chain uses TRBV10-3 with TRBJ2-7; 9 bases fit TRBD2. This clonotype originated in a female donor in good health and CMV-seronegative. The sequenced material came from PBMCs. This CDR3 is CAISEPLAGRGYEQYF. The CDR3 coding sequence is TGTGCCATCAGTGAGCCTCTAGCGGGGCGGGGGTACGAGCAGTACTTC.